These 27 T cell receptor beta chains were all obtained from the same sample, sequenced in a study of monozygotic twins with cystic fibrosis (dated by TCRdb to the early 2020s). To prepare the library, the immunoSEQ multiplex PCR assay was applied. What TCRdb holds here is the immuneACCESS table cut down to in-frame rearrangements. Part of the clones is not present; checked against another copy, under half of the missing clones reflect an unresolved V gene, and the others are unexplained. The table for this sample lists about 35,000 clones; approximately 67% of them were counted only once. 0.7% to 1% of the sample comes from the top ten. Material for sequencing was blood. The source is a girl between 10 and 17 years old with cystic fibrosis.

The chain combines TRBV4-3 with TRBJ2-6, with 11 bases identical to TRBD2. This CDR3 is 18 amino acids long. V lost 0 bases, J lost 1 base, and 2 bases stayed unmatched. CDR1 and CDR2 from the germline V gene are LGHNA and YSLEER. The chain's CDR3 is CASSQEIAGGSGANVLTF. The CDR3 nucleotides are TGCGCCAGCAGCCAAGAGATAGCGGGAGGGTCTGGGGCCAACGTCCTGACTTTC.

This clone has a single count. The V call is TRBV29-1, the J call TRBJ2-5; 8 bases agree with TRBD2. The CDR3 runs to 13 residues. V lost 5 bases and J lost 5; bases outside the gene matches: 7. Germline V gene sequence: CDR1 SQVTM, CDR2 ANQGSEA. The CDR3 bases are TGCAGCGTTCGGACTAGCTTCCTGGAGACCCAGTACTTC. It specifies CSVRTSFLETQYF.

The sample holds one count of this clone. The chain joins TRBV30 to TRBJ1-3, with TRBD1 identical over 9 bases. In germline, CDR1 is GTSNPN, CDR2 SVGIG (reference sequence). The CDR3 extends over 16 amino acids. The junction had 7 bases not matched to a gene; V was cut back by 4 bases and J by 0 bases. As DNA, the CDR3 is TGTGCCTGGAACCGGGACAGGGTTCACTCTGGAAACACCATATATTTT. Amino acids: CAWNRDRVHSGNTIYF.

V and J are TRBV4-1 and TRBJ1-4; D is uncertain. Trimming left V 0 bases short and J 3 bases short, with 14 bases between. The CDR3 runs to 17 residues. Germline-derived CDR1 and CDR2 are MGHRA and YSYEKL. CDR3 sequence: CASSQDGRAQANEKLFF. As DNA, the CDR3 is TGCGCCAGCAGCCAAGATGGGAGGGCCCAGGCTAATGAAAAACTGTTTTTT.

This chain connects TRBV5-6 to TRBJ1-1; D is undetermined. From germline, CDR1 is SGHDT and CDR2 YYEEEE. V was shortened by 4 bases and J by 4 bases, with 14 bases between the two germline ends. This CDR3 has 14 residues. The CDR3 DNA reads TGTGCCAGCAGCGGGTACGACAAGGCCACTGAAGCTTTCTTT. Protein: CASSGYDKATEAFF.

The rearrangement joins TRBV11-2 to TRBJ2-7; D is undetermined. This CDR3 region has 16 residues. Trimming cost V 0 bases and J 1 base, with 13 bases left between them. The germline CDR1 and CDR2 sequences are SGHAT and FQNNGV. The CDR3 DNA sequence: TGTGCCAGCAGCTTAGATCTGTGGGAAAGTTCCTACGAGCAGTACGTC. Residues: CASSLDLWESSYEQYV.

This clone has a handful of counts. The chain combines TRBV2 with TRBJ2-1; no definite D call. The CDR3 spans 11 residues. In germline, CDR1 is SNHLY, CDR2 FYNNEI. Trimming stripped 4 bases from V and 10 bases from J, with 8 bases between. The CDR3 DNA sequence: TGTGCCAGCAGTGTAAGAGGCGAGCAGTTCTTC. Its protein is CASSVRGEQFF.

This clone was seen a handful of times. The J gene is TRBJ1-1, the V gene TRBV5-1; no clear D. V lost 0 bases, J lost 8 bases, and 17 bases lay in between. CDR3 size: 15 residues. CDR1 and CDR2 from the germline V gene are SGHRS and YFSETQ. CDR3 residues: CASSLGSKIGMEAFF. CDR3 DNA sequence: TGCGCCAGCAGCTTGGGTTCCAAGATAGGGATGGAAGCTTTCTTT.

V gene TRBV5-1 combines with J gene TRBJ2-6; 7 bases are shared with TRBD1. Germline V gives CDR1 SGHRS, CDR2 YFSETQ. The ends lost 4 bases at V and 12 bases at J; junction bases unmatched: 13. The CDR3 is 15 residues long. The CDR3: CASSRFRDRVSVLTF. Here the CDR3 DNA reads TGCGCCAGCAGCCGATTTCGCGACAGGGTAAGCGTCCTGACTTTC.

This rearrangement joins TRBV29-1 to TRBJ2-1; 7 nucleotides align to TRBD1. The germline CDR1 and CDR2 sequences are SQVTM and ANQGSEA. After removal of 2 bases from V and 13 bases from J, the junction contained 5 bases not matched to a gene. The CDR3 runs 11 residues. In DNA form, the CDR3 reads TGCAGCGTTGAACCCAGGGGGTATCAGTTCTTC. It translates to CSVEPRGYQFF.

This clone was seen a single time. The V gene is TRBV9, the J gene TRBJ2-5; TRBD2 matches at 8 bases. The germline gives CDR1 SGDLS, CDR2 YYNGEE. The CDR3 loop spans 14 amino acids. V lost 0 bases to trimming and J lost 5 bases; unmatched junction nucleotides: 3. CDR3 sequence (DNA): TGTGCCAGCAGCGTAGATGGCGGGAGGGAGACCCAGTACTTC. It codes for CASSVDGGRETQYF.

The chain joins TRBV2 to TRBJ2-7; D gene ambiguous. Germline-derived CDR1 and CDR2 are SNHLY and FYNNEI. The CDR3 spans 15 residues. Trimming shortened V by 4 bases and J by 7 bases, and 20 bases separated the two germline ends. CDR3 coding DNA: TGTGCCAGCAGTGCTCACTCCACCTTTCAGTGGGAGCAGTACGTC. Translated, it gives CASSAHSTFQWEQYV.

This clone was recorded a few times. The chain couples TRBV6-5 to TRBJ1-1; the D gene is possibly TRBD1 (6 bases). The CDR3 has 15 amino acids. V was shortened by 7 bases and J by 1 base, with 16 bases between the two germline ends. Germline-derived CDR1 and CDR2 are MNHEY and SVGAGI. In DNA form, the CDR3 reads TGTGCCAGCACCAGGTGGGCAGGGGCGAACACTGAAGCTTTCTTT. The encoded protein is CASTRWAGANTEAFF.

The rearrangement links TRBV28 to TRBJ1-1; D possibly corresponds to TRBD1 (5 bases). V was trimmed by 2 bases and J by 0 bases, leaving 13 bases between them. CDR1 is MDHEN, CDR2 SYDVKM, per germline. The CDR3 contains 16 residues. CDR3 sequence (DNA): TGTGCCAGCAGTTTAGACAGCCTAATCATGAACACTGAAGCTTTCTTT. Amino acids: CASSLDSLIMNTEAFF. Variable domain in full (rest from reference TRBV28 and TRBJ1-1): DVKVTQSSRYLVKRTGEKVFLECVQDMDHENMFWYRQDPGLGLRLIYFSYDVKMKEKGDIPEGYSVSREKKERFSLILESASTNQTSMYLCASSLDSLIMNTEAFFGQGTRLTVV.

V usage is TRBV4-3 and J usage is TRBJ2-2; 10 bases map to TRBD1. The V segment lost 0 bases and the J segment 9 bases; nucleotides outside the gene matches: 7. The length of the CDR3 is 16 residues. Germline CDR1 is LGHNA and CDR2 is YSLEER. The CDR3 region has the DNA TGCGCCAGCAGCCAAGAGATGGGACAGGGGTTCCGGGAGCTGTTTTTT. It encodes CASSQEMGQGFRELFF.

The J gene is TRBJ2-1, the V gene TRBV7-6, with 9 bases lining up with TRBD2. With V trimmed by 4 bases and J by 2 bases, 6 bases remained unmatched. CDR1 SGHVS and CDR2 FNYEAQ come from the germline V gene. The CDR3 contains 16 residues. In nucleotides, the CDR3 is TGTGCCAGCAGCTCTCGATTAGCGGGAGCCTACAATGAGCAGTTCTTC. Translating it yields CASSSRLAGAYNEQFF. The variable domain in full, with the rest retrieved from reference TRBV7-6 and TRBJ2-1, is GAGVSQSPRYKVTKRGQDVALRCDPISGHVSLYWYRQALGQGPEFLTYFNYEAQQDKSGLPNDRFSAERPEGSISTLTIQRTEQRDSAMYRCASSSRLAGAYNEQFFGPGTRLTVL.

V usage is TRBV7-2 and J usage is TRBJ2-7; D gene ambiguous. The V end lost 2 bases, the J end lost 1 base, and 6 bases lay between the germline ends. Germline-derived CDR1 and CDR2 are SGHTA and FQGNSA. The CDR3 consists of 13 residues. CDR3 residues: CASSLSPSYEQYF. The CDR3, as DNA: TGTGCCAGCAGCTTATCCCCTTCCTACGAGCAGTACTTC.

The rearrangement uses TRBV11-3 and TRBJ2-3; D remains ambiguous. The V gene lost 5 bases and the J gene lost 1 base, with 4 bases spanning the gap. Looked up from germline, CDR1 is SGHNT and CDR2 is YENEEA. This CDR3 has 12 residues. CDR3 amino acids: CASSTGTDTQYF. The CDR3 nucleotides are TGTGCCAGCAGCACGGGCACAGATACGCAGTATTTT. The full variable domain, its missing parts supplied by reference TRBV11-3 and TRBJ2-3, is EAGVVQSPRYKIIEKKQPVAFWCNPISGHNTLYWYLQNLGQGPELLIRYENEEAVDDSQLPKDRFSAERLKGVDSTLKIQPAELGDSAVYLCASSTGTDTQYFGPGTRLTVL.

The gene calls are TRBV5-1 and TRBJ1-2, with D unclear. This CDR3 is 11 amino acids long. The V gene lost 0 bases and the J gene lost 7 bases, with 4 bases spanning the gap. CDR1 and CDR2 (germline): SGHRS, YFSETQ. CDR3 bases: TGCGCCAGCAGCTTGGATGGTGGCTACACCTTC. It codes for CASSLDGGYTF.

The V call is TRBV5-4, the J call TRBJ1-2; weak D call: TRBD1 (6 bases). The CDR3 contains 13 residues. The V gene's germline CDR1 is SGHNT and CDR2 YYREEE (reference sequence). V lost 3 bases to trimming and J lost 4 bases, with 10 bases between them. The CDR3, as DNA: TGTGCCAGCAGCTCCGGACAGAGCTATGGCTACACCTTC. Translating gives CASSSGQSYGYTF.

In the case of this clone: One end of the junction is discordant with germline, which a read error may explain. The V call is TRBV7-2, the J call TRBJ1-1, with a possible D match to TRBD1 (6 bases). The CDR3 contains 11 residues. CDR1 and CDR2 (germline): SGHTA, FQGNSA. Here the CDR3 reads CASSQNRVRLF. In DNA form, the CDR3 reads TGTGCCAGCAGCCAGAACAGGGTCCGGCTCTTT.

The V and J genes are TRBV19 and TRBJ2-1; no firm D call. The CDR3 has 13 amino acids. Germline CDR1 LNHDA, CDR2 SQIVND (reference sequence). V was shortened by 1 base and J by 5 bases, with 6 bases between the two germline ends. The CDR3 DNA sequence: TGTGCCAGTAGTATAGTCCGCCACAATGAGCAGTTCTTC. Translation gives CASSIVRHNEQFF.

The sample holds a few counts of this clone. The rearrangement links TRBV19 to TRBJ2-1; D unresolved. V was pared by 5 bases and J by 1 base, with 12 bases between. Germline CDR1 reads LNHDA; CDR2 reads SQIVND (reference sequence). This CDR3 comprises 15 residues. In DNA form, the CDR3 reads TGTGCCAGTAGTCTTTCCGGGTTGTCCTACAATGAGCAGTTCTTC. This gives the protein CASSLSGLSYNEQFF.

The rearrangement uses TRBV29-1 and TRBJ2-7; 7 bases line up with TRBD2. V lost 5 bases, J lost 0 bases, and 7 bases stayed unmatched. The CDR3 extends over 14 amino acids. Germline V lookup: CDR1 SQVTM, CDR2 ANQGSEA. The CDR3 protein is CSVRGRDSSYEQYF. In DNA form, the CDR3 reads TGCAGCGTTAGAGGGAGGGACTCCTCCTACGAGCAGTACTTC.

The chain carries TRBV29-1 and TRBJ2-1, with TRBD2 matching 13 bases. CDR1 and CDR2 from the germline V gene are SQVTM and ANQGSEA. V lost 6 bases, J lost 4 bases, and 3 bases stayed unmatched. This CDR3 comprises 14 residues. CDR3 DNA sequence: TGCAGCGTCCGGGGACTAGCGGGATACAATGAGCAGTTCTTC. Amino acid sequence: CSVRGLAGYNEQFF.

V usage is TRBV7-2 and J usage is TRBJ1-2, with 9 bases lining up with TRBD1. V gave up 4 bases and J gave up 0 bases; unmatched junction bases: 3. The germline gives CDR1 SGHTA, CDR2 FQGNSA. CDR3 length: 15 residues. For the CDR3, the DNA is TGTGCCAGCAGCTCCGGACAGGGGTCTAACTATGGCTACACCTTC. Translating it yields CASSSGQGSNYGYTF.

The chain has TRBV7-9 and TRBJ1-5; D is possibly TRBD1 (5 bases). Germline CDR1 is SEHNR and CDR2 is FQNEAQ (reference sequence). V was pared by 5 bases and J by 0 bases, with 11 bases between. CDR3 length equals 15 residues. DNA of the CDR3: TGTGCCAGCAGCCAACTAGGGGATAGCAATCAGCCCCAGCATTTT. It codes for CASSQLGDSNQPQHF.